A single sample gave rise to the 32 T cell receptor beta chains below, sequenced in a study of long-term antiretroviral therapy in people with HIV. The assay used was immunoSEQ (version v3.0), run at survey level. The assay was immunoSEQ multiplex PCR, and TCRdb's table has in-frame clones only and misses some. Of tens of thousands of clones detected, about 86% appear once; the ten largest clones hold roughly an eighth. Sequencing was performed on unsorted PBMCs, taken 0.1 years before starting antiretroviral therapy. The receptors come from a man aged 35-49 years with HIV.

This chain connects TRBV11-2 to TRBJ1-2; D uncertain. Germline V gives CDR1 SGHAT, CDR2 FQNNGV. This CDR3 spans 16 amino acids. The V gene lost 5 bases and the J gene lost 5 bases, with 21 bases spanning the gap. The CDR3 bases are TGTGCCAGCAGCCGAACTGGCCTGTCCCCTGCTTATGGCTACACCTTC. Amino acids: CASSRTGLSPAYGYTF.

In its sample, this clone was seen once. This chain uses TRBV4-3 with TRBJ2-3; possibly TRBD1 or TRBD2 for D (5 bases each). V was pared by 2 bases and J by 1 base, with 13 bases between. Germline-derived CDR1 and CDR2 are LGHNA and YSLEER. This CDR3 is 16 amino acids long. CDR3 DNA: TGCGCCAGCAGCCAATTACGGGGCGCCCGCACAGATACGCAGTATTTT. Its protein product is CASSQLRGARTDTQYF.

This clone was seen just once. The rearrangement joins TRBV13 to TRBJ1-3; no definite D call. The CDR3 length is 12 residues. V lost 0 bases and J 4 bases, leaving 1 base between the germline ends. The V gene's germline CDR1 is PRHDT and CDR2 FYEKMQ (reference sequence). CDR3 coding DNA: TGTGCCAGCAGCTTAGGGGGAAACACCATATATTTT. Its protein product is CASSLGGNTIYF.

The chain links TRBV5-1 to TRBJ2-2; TRBD2 matches 11 bases. Germline V gives CDR1 SGHRS, CDR2 YFSETQ. The trim removed 5 bases at V and 6 bases at J, leaving 6 bases unmatched. CDR3 length: 15 amino acids. The CDR3: CASRPLAGAAGELFF. Here the CDR3 DNA reads TGCGCCAGCAGGCCACTAGCGGGAGCGGCCGGGGAGCTGTTTTTT.

The table lists this clone with a count of one. V usage is TRBV20-1 and J usage is TRBJ1-2; D may be TRBD1 (5 bases). CDR3 length equals 11 residues. V was trimmed by 5 bases and J by 8 bases, leaving 12 bases between them. Looked up from germline, CDR1 is DFQATT and CDR2 is SNEGSKA (reference sequence). CDR3 amino acids: CSAHDWDGYTF. The CDR3 region has the DNA TGCAGTGCTCATGACTGGGACGGCTACACCTTC.

V and J are TRBV7-9 and TRBJ1-2; tentative D call: TRBD1 (5 bases). Trimming stripped 4 bases from V and 6 bases from J, with 24 bases between. Germline assignment: CDR1 SEHNR and CDR2 FQNEAQ (reference sequence). This CDR3 has 17 amino acids. For the CDR3, the DNA is TGTGCCAGCAGCTCACGGACGGCCGGAGGGGATAAGAATGGCTACACCTTC. It specifies CASSSRTAGGDKNGYTF.

This clone appeared a single time. The CDR3, as DNA: TGTGCCAGTAGTATAGATGGAGGGCCAGGTGCCTACGAGCAGTACTTC. Its translation is CASSIDGGPGAYEQYF. V and J are TRBV19 and TRBJ2-7, with D possibly being TRBD2 (6 bases). Germline V gene data show CDR1 as LNHDA and CDR2 as SQIVND (reference sequence). The CDR3 is 16 amino acids. V was pared by 0 bases and J by 2 bases, with 14 bases between.

V gene TRBV27 combines with J gene TRBJ2-1; D remains unclear. From germline, CDR1 is MNHEY and CDR2 SMNVEV (reference sequence). Trimming took off 2 bases at V and 6 bases at J, with 8 bases between the two ends. The CDR3 spans 13 residues. As DNA, the CDR3 is TGTGCCAGCAGTTTAACCTGGGGCAATGAGCAGTTCTTC. Translating gives CASSLTWGNEQFF.

The chain links TRBV10-3 to TRBJ2-3, with 9 bases identical to TRBD2. CDR3 length: 16 residues. Germline CDR1 and CDR2: ENHRY and SYGVKD. V dropped 3 bases and J dropped 5; count of bases not matched to a gene: 9. CDR3 protein: CAISDPPGGGEDTQYF. The CDR3 DNA reads TGTGCCATCAGTGACCCACCTGGCGGGGGGGAAGATACGCAGTATTTT.

V and J are TRBV9 and TRBJ2-7; tentatively, D is TRBD1 (6 bases). The CDR3 contains 13 residues. Germline V lookup: CDR1 SGDLS, CDR2 YYNGEE. The V end was cut by 0 bases, the J end by 12 bases, with 16 bases between. DNA for the CDR3: TGTGCCAGCAGCGTAGGTCTAGGGGGACCCATGTACTTC. Its translation is CASSVGLGGPMYF.

CDR3 loop: CASSGTGGAEAFF. For the CDR3, the DNA is TGTGCCAGCTCTGGGACAGGAGGGGCTGAAGCTTTCTTT. The chain links TRBV27 to TRBJ1-1; 8 positions agree with TRBD1. Germline CDR1 and CDR2: MNHEY and SMNVEV (reference sequence). The CDR3 totals 13 residues. The J segment lost 6 bases and the V segment lost 8 bases, leaving 8 bases of the junction unmatched.

This chain joins TRBV28 and TRBJ2-7; D unresolved. The germline V and J ends were trimmed by 7 bases and 7 bases, with 8 bases remaining between them. Germline CDR1 and CDR2: MDHEN and SYDVKM. The CDR3 length is 10 residues. The CDR3: CASKKWEQYF. The CDR3 DNA follows: TGTGCCAGCAAGAAGTGGGAGCAGTACTTC.

The rearrangement joins TRBV4-3 to TRBJ2-7; 9 bases match TRBD1. CDR1 and CDR2 (germline): LGHNA, YSLEER. J was trimmed by 0 bases and V by 1 base; bases with no gene match: 1. The CDR3 is made up of 15 amino acids. This CDR3 reads CASSQGGQGSYEQYF. The CDR3 DNA follows: TGCGCCAGCAGCCAAGGGGGACAGGGCTCCTACGAGCAGTACTTC.

In its sample, this clone was seen once. V gene TRBV5-1 combines with J gene TRBJ1-2; D might be TRBD1 (5 bases). The germline V and J ends were trimmed by 4 bases and 5 bases, with 18 bases remaining between them. CDR1 is SGHRS and CDR2 is YFSETQ in the germline V gene. The CDR3 spans 15 residues. Here the CDR3 reads CASSPGAGVQYGYTF. Written as DNA, the CDR3 is TGCGCCAGCAGCCCCGGGGCAGGAGTTCAATATGGCTACACCTTC.

The CDR3 DNA is TGTGCCAGCAGTTCCTTAGGGGCAACTAATGAAAAACTGTTTTTT. The encoded protein is CASSSLGATNEKLFF. The chain has TRBV28 and TRBJ1-4; D is possibly TRBD1 (5 bases). V shed 4 bases and J shed 0 bases, with 9 bases lying between them. In germline, CDR1 is MDHEN, CDR2 SYDVKM. The CDR3 sequence is 15 residues long.

The chain uses TRBV5-1 and TRBJ1-1; a possible D gene is TRBD1 (6 bases). CDR1 and CDR2 from the germline V gene are SGHRS and YFSETQ. Trimming left V 4 bases short and J 1 base short, with 14 bases between. CDR3 length: 15 amino acids. The CDR3 DNA reads TGCGCCAGCAGCGGGAGGACAGCAGCGAACACTGAAGCTTTCTTT. This sequence encodes CASSGRTAANTEAFF.

This clone was found once. The rearrangement joins TRBV29-1 to TRBJ1-2; D is unresolved. Looked up from germline, CDR1 is SQVTM and CDR2 is ANQGSEA. With 3 bases removed from V and 6 bases from J, the gap between germline ends came to 2 bases. CDR3 length: 9 amino acids. This CDR3 is CSVDNGYTF. In DNA form, the CDR3 reads TGCAGCGTTGACAATGGCTACACCTTC.

V gene TRBV6-5 combines with J gene TRBJ1-1; 8 bases align to TRBD1. J gave up 0 bases and V 2 bases, and 2 bases lay outside the gene matches. Germline CDR1 and CDR2: MNHEY and SVGAGI. The CDR3 spans 15 residues. CDR3 region: CASSYGRGLNTEAFF. Written as DNA, the CDR3 is TGTGCCAGCAGTTACGGCAGGGGGCTGAACACTGAAGCTTTCTTT.

This clone was detected only once. J is TRBJ1-5 and V is TRBV4-3; D not resolved. Looked up from germline, CDR1 is LGHNA and CDR2 is YSLEER. Trimming pared 1 base from V and 10 bases from J, leaving 8 bases between. The CDR3 is 12 amino acids. The CDR3 here is CASSQGTGPQHF. The CDR3 nucleotides are TGCGCCAGCAGCCAAGGGACCGGCCCCCAGCATTTT.

This chain links TRBV19 with TRBJ1-5, with 10 bases fitting TRBD1. Germline CDR1 and CDR2: LNHDA and SQIVND (reference sequence). V lost 7 bases to trimming and J lost 5 bases; unmatched junction nucleotides: 11. The CDR3 is 16 residues long. The CDR3 nucleotides read TGTGCCAGTACTCCGGGACAGGGGATTTTCTATCAGCCCCAGCATTTT. Amino acid sequence: CASTPGQGIFYQPQHF.

The chain joins TRBV6-6 to TRBJ2-1; no clear D gene. Trimming took off 6 bases at V and 0 bases at J, with 15 bases between the two ends. This CDR3 contains 16 residues. Germline V lookup: CDR1 MNHNY, CDR2 SVGAGI (reference sequence). CDR3 nucleotide sequence: TGTGCCAGCAGCTCGACTGCTAAACCCTCCTACAATGAGCAGTTCTTC. Translated: CASSSTAKPSYNEQFF.

This clone was detected once. This chain connects TRBV28 to TRBJ1-5, with a possible D match to TRBD1 (5 bases). CDR1 and CDR2 from the germline V gene are MDHEN and SYDVKM. The V end lost 4 bases, the J end lost 0 bases, and 16 bases lay between the germline ends. This CDR3 has 17 amino acids. The CDR3 nucleotides read TGTGCCAGCAGTTGGGGCCTCCGAGGGGATAGCAATCAGCCCCAGCATTTT. This codes for CASSWGLRGDSNQPQHF.

The chain combines TRBV20-1 with TRBJ2-7, with D unresolved. The CDR3 has 11 amino acids. The ends were cut back, 6 bases at V and 3 bases at J, with 9 bases in the middle. The V gene's germline CDR1 is DFQATT and CDR2 SNEGSKA (reference sequence). The CDR3 spells CSALAGYEQYF. CDR3 nucleotide sequence: TGCAGTGCGTTGGCCGGCTACGAGCAGTACTTC.

The rearrangement joins TRBV7-9 to TRBJ2-1, with TRBD2 matching over 7 bases. CDR1 SEHNR and CDR2 FQNEAQ come from the germline V gene (reference sequence). The junction had 13 bases not matched to a gene; V was cut back by 4 bases and J by 1 base. The CDR3 runs to 18 residues. The CDR3 here is CASSSRAGPLGSYNEQFF. The DNA for the CDR3 is TGTGCCAGCAGCTCTAGAGCGGGGCCGCTAGGGTCCTACAATGAGCAGTTCTTC.

The chain is built from TRBV5-5 and TRBJ2-3; TRBD1 might be the D (6 bases). Germline V gene data show CDR1 as SGHKS and CDR2 as YYEKEE (reference sequence). V was clipped by 4 bases and J by 4 bases, with 16 bases between them. There are 15 residues in the CDR3. The CDR3 nucleotides are TGTGCCAGCAGCCTGACAGGCCCTACCCCAGATACGCAGTATTTT. It translates to CASSLTGPTPDTQYF.

This clone is large (0.1 to 1%). The same CDR3 also results from other DNA sequences found in this sample. This chain uses TRBV15 with TRBJ2-7; the match to TRBD2 covers 11 bases. The CDR3 has 14 residues. The V gene's germline CDR1 is LNHNV and CDR2 YYDKDF (reference sequence). V lost 3 bases, J lost 3 bases, and 1 base stayed unmatched. The CDR3 nucleotides are TGTGCCACCAGCAGGACTAGCGGGGTCTACGAGCAGTACTTC. It codes for CATSRTSGVYEQYF. Drawing the rest from reference TRBV15 and TRBJ2-7, the complete variable domain is DAMVIQNPRYQVTQFGKPVTLSCSQTLNHNVMYWYQQKSSQAPKLLFHYYDKDFNNEADTPDNFQSRRPNTSFCFLDIRSPGLGDTAMYLCATSRTSGVYEQYFGPGTRLTVT.

This rearrangement joins TRBV28 to TRBJ2-1; D unresolved. The CDR3 sequence is 11 residues long. Germline values: CDR1 MDHEN, CDR2 SYDVKM. V lost 5 bases to trimming and J lost 10 bases, with 9 bases between them. In nucleotides, the CDR3 is TGTGCCAGCAGTCTCACGGTGGAGCAGTTCTTC. Its translation: CASSLTVEQFF.

The V call is TRBV7-2, the J call TRBJ2-1, with D perhaps TRBD2 (6 bases). Germline CDR1 reads SGHTA; CDR2 reads FQGNSA. CDR3 size: 15 residues. V was trimmed by 5 bases and J by 5 bases, leaving 16 bases between them. As DNA, the CDR3 is TGTGCCAGCAGCCCTTTCCGGGGGACCCACAATGAGCAGTTCTTC. Its protein is CASSPFRGTHNEQFF.

This clone is a singleton in its sample. V gene TRBV27 combines with J gene TRBJ2-1; D is unclear. Germline V gene data show CDR1 as MNHEY and CDR2 as SMNVEV (reference sequence). This CDR3 region has 17 residues. The germline V and J ends were trimmed by 8 bases and 0 bases, with 20 bases remaining between them. CDR3 nucleotide sequence: TGTGCCAGCCTAAATACTGGCTTTCCTAGCTCCTACAATGAGCAGTTCTTC. Translating gives CASLNTGFPSSYNEQFF.

V is TRBV19 and J is TRBJ2-3; a weak D match, TRBD1 (6 bases). Trimming took off 6 bases at V and 5 bases at J, with 15 bases between the two ends. This CDR3 contains 14 residues. Per the germline V gene, CDR1 is LNHDA and CDR2 is SQIVND (reference sequence). The CDR3 spells CASSRQATGDTQYF. For the CDR3, the DNA is TGTGCCAGTAGCCGACAGGCCACCGGAGATACGCAGTATTTT.

This clone was picked up a small number of times. The V and J genes are TRBV7-2 and TRBJ1-4; possible D gene TRBD1, 6 bases. The V gene lost 1 base and the J gene lost 7 bases, with 13 bases spanning the gap. Looked up from germline, CDR1 is SGHTA and CDR2 is FQGNSA. The CDR3 is 15 amino acids. Written as DNA, the CDR3 is TGTGCCAGCAGCTTAGGATGGGGGGGCCCTGAAAAACTGTTTTTT. It yields the protein CASSLGWGGPEKLFF.

This chain links TRBV4-2 with TRBJ1-5; D remains unclear. The CDR3 sequence is 16 residues long. Deletions cut 4 bases from V and 4 bases from J, with 17 bases between. Germline CDR1 is LGHNA and CDR2 is YNFKEQ. The CDR3 spells CASSRPSSDGNQPQHF. DNA of the CDR3: TGTGCCAGCAGCCGACCCTCTTCGGACGGGAATCAGCCCCAGCATTTT.